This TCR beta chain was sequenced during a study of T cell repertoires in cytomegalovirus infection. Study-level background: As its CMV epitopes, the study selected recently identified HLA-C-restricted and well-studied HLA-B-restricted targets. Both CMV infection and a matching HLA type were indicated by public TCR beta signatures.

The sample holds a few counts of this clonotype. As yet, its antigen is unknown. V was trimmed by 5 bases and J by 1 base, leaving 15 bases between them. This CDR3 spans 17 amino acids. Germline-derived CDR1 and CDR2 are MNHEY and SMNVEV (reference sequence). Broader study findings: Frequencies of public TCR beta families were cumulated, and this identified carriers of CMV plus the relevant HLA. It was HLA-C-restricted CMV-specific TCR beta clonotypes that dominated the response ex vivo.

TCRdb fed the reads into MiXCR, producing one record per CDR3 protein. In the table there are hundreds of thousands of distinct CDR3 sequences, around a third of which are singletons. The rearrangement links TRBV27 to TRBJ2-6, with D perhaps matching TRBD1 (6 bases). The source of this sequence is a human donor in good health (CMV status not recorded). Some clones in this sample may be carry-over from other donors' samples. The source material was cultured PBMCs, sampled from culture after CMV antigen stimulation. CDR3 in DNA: TGTGCCAGCAGTCCGTGGACAGCTCAATCTGGGGCCAACGTCCTGACTTTC. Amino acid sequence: CASSPWTAQSGANVLTF.